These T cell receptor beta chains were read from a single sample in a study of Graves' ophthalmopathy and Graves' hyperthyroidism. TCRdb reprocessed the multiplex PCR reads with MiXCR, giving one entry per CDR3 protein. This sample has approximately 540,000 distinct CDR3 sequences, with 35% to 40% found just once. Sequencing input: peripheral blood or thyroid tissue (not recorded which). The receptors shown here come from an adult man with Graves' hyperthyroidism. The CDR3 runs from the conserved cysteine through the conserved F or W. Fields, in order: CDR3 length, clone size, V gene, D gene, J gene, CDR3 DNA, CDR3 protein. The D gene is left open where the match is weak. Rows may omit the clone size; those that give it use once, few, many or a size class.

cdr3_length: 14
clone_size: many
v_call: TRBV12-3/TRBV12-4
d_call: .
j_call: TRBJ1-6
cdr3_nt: TGTGCCAGCAGTTTTTGGGACGGAGATTCACCCCTCCACTTT
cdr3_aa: CASSFWDGDSPLHF

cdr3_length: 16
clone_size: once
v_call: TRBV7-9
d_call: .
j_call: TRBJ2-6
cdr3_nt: TGTGCCAGCAGCTACCAGGGGGGGGCTGGGGCCAACGTCCTGACTTTC
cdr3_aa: CASSYQGGAGANVLTF

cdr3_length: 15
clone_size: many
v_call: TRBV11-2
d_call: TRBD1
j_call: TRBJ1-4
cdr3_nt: TGTGCCAGCAGCTTATTAAGGGGGCAAAACGAAAAACTGTTTTTT
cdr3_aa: CASSLLRGQNEKLFF

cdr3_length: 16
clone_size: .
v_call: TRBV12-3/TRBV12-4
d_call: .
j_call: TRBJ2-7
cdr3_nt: TGTGCCAGCAGTTGGGCTATTAACAGGGTTATCTACGAGCAGTACTTC
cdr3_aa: CASSWAINRVIYEQYF

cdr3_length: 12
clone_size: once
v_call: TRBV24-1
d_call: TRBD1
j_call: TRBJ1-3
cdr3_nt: TGTGCCACCAGGGGACAGATGAACACCATATATTTT
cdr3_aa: CATRGQMNTIYF

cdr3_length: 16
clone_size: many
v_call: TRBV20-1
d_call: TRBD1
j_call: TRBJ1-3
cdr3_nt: TGCAGTGCTAGAGGGGGACAGCTCTCCTCTGGAAACACCATATATTTT
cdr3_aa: CSARGGQLSSGNTIYF

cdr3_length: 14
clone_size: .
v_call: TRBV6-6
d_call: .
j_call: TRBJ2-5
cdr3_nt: TGTGCCAGCAGTTACTCTTACGGGCAAGAGACCCAGTACTTC
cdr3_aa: CASSYSYGQETQYF

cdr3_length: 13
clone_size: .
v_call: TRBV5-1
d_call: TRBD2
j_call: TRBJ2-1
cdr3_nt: TGCGCCAGCAGCTTGATGGCTAGCGGTGAGCAGTTCTTC
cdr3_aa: CASSLMASGEQFF

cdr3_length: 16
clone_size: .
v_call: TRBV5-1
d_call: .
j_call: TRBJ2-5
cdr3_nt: TGCGCCAGCGGACAGAAAACCGGGACGAACCAAGAGACCCAGTACTTC
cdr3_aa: CASGQKTGTNQETQYF

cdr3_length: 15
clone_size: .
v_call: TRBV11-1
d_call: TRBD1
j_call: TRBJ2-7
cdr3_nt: TGTGCCAGCTCACCCCCGGGACAGGGGGCTCTCGAGCAGTACTTC
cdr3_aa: CASSPPGQGALEQYF

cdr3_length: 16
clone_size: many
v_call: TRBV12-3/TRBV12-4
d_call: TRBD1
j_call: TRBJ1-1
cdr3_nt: TGTGCCAGCAGTTTAGCTGGGACAGGGGATGGGACTGAAGCTTTCTTT
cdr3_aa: CASSLAGTGDGTEAFF

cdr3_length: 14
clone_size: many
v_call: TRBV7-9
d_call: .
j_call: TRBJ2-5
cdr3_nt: TGTGCCAGCAGCTTAGGTTACTCAGGAGAGACCCAGTACTTC
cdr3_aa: CASSLGYSGETQYF

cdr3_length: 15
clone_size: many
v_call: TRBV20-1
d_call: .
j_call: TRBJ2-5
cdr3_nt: TGCAGTGCTACGTCGACGGTCCCCCACCAAGAGACCCAGTACTTC
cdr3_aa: CSATSTVPHQETQYF

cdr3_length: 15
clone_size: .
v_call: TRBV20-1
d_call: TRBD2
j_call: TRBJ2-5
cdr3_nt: TGCAGTGCTGGAGCGCTCGGGAGGGCCGTGGAGACCCAGTACTTC
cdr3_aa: CSAGALGRAVETQYF

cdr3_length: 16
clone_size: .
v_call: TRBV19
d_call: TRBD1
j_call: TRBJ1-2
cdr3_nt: TGTGCCAGCTCACCTCAGCCGGGACAGCGGAACTATGGCTACACCTTC
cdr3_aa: CASSPQPGQRNYGYTF

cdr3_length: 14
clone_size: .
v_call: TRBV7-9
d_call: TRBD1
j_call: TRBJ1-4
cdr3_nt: TGTGCCAGCAGCTCACAGGGGGGTTGGGAAAAACTGTTTTTT
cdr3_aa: CASSSQGGWEKLFF

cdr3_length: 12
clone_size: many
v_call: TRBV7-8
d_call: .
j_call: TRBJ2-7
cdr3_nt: TGTGCCAGCAGCTTCCTAACGGACGAGCAGTACTTC
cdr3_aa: CASSFLTDEQYF

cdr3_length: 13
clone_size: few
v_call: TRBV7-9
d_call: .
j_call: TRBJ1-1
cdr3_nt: TGTGCCAGCAAGGACCTCGGGGACACTGAAGCTTTCTTT
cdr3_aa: CASKDLGDTEAFF

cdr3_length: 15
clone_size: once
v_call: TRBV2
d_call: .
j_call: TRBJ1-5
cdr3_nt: TGTGCCGGAGGCCTGGGCAGTTTATCTCGGCAGCCCCAGCATTTT
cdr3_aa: CAGGLGSLSRQPQHF

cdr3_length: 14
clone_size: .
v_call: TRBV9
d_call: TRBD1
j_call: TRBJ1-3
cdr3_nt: TGTGCCAGCAGCCATACAGGGGGCATAAACACCATATATTTT
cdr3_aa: CASSHTGGINTIYF

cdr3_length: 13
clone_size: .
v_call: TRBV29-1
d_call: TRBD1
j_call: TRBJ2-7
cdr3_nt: TGCAGCGTTGAAAGGACAGGGTATTACAAGCAGTACTTC
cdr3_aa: CSVERTGYYKQYF

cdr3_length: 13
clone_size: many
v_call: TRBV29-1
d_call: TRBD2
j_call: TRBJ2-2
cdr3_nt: TGCAGCGTCGAAGCGGGAGACACCGGGGAGCTGTTTTTT
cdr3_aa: CSVEAGDTGELFF

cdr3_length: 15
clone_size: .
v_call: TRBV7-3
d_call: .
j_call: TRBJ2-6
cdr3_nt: TGTGCCAGCAGCTTACAGGGGACTGGGGCCAACGTCCTGACTTTC
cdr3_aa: CASSLQGTGANVLTF

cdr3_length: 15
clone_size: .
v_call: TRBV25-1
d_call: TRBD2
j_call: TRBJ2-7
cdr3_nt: TGTGCCAGCACCGAAATAGCGGGATCCCCCTACGAGCAGTACTTC
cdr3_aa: CASTEIAGSPYEQYF

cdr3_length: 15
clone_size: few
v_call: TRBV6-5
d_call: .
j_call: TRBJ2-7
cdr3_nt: TGTGCCAGCAGTTTTAGGACTATTTCCTCCTACGAGCAGTACTTC
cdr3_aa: CASSFRTISSYEQYF

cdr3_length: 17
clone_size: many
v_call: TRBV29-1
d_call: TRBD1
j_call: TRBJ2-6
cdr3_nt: TGCAGCGTCCCCCGCGAGGGACAGGGCTCTGGGGCCAACGTCCTGACTTTC
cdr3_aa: CSVPREGQGSGANVLTF

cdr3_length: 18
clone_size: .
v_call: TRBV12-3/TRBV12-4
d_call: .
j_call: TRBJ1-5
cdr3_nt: TGTGCCAGCAGACCCGGGGGGAACCAAGAGAATAGCAATCAGCCCCAGCATTTT
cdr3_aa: CASRPGGNQENSNQPQHF

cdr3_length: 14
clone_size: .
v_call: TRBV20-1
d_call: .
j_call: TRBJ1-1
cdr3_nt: TGCAGTGCCTACCCGGGACACCCGAACACTGAAGCTTTCTTT
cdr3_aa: CSAYPGHPNTEAFF

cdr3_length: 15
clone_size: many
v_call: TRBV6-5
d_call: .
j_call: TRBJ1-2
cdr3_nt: TGTGCCAGCAGTTACCGCGCGGGGTCTGGTTATGGCTACACCTTC
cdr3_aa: CASSYRAGSGYGYTF

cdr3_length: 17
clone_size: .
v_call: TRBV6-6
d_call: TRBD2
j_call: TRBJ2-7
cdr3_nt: TGTGCCAGCAGTGATGGACTAGCGGGGAGGGGGGCCTACGAGCAGTACTTC
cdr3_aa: CASSDGLAGRGAYEQYF

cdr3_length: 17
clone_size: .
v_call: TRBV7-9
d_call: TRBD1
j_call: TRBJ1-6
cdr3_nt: TGTGCCAGCAGCCCTGGGACAGGGGTTTCCTTAAATTCACCCCTCCACTTT
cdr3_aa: CASSPGTGVSLNSPLHF

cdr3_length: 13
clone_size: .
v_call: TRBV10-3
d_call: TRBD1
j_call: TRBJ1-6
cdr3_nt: TGTGCCACAGCCGGGACAGGGAATTCACCCCTCCACTTT
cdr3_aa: CATAGTGNSPLHF

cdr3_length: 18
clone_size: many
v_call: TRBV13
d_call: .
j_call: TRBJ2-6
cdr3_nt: TGTGCCAGCAGCTCAGGGACACCGGAACAAGATGGGGCCAACGTCCTGACTTTC
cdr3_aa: CASSSGTPEQDGANVLTF

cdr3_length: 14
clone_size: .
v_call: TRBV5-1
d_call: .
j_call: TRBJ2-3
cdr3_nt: TGCGCCAGCAGCGAGACAGATCTCACAGATACGCAGTATTTT
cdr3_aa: CASSETDLTDTQYF

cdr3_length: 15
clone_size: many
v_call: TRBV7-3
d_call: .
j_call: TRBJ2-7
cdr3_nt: TGTGCCAGCAGCTTCGGCCCCGGACCAAACTACGAGCAGTACTTC
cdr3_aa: CASSFGPGPNYEQYF

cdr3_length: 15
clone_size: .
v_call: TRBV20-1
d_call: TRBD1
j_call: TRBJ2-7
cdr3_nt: TGCAGTGCTAGTGGCCGGGACAGGGGGGACTACGAGCAGTACTTC
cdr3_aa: CSASGRDRGDYEQYF

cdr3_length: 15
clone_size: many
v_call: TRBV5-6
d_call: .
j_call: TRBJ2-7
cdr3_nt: TGTGCCAGCAGCTTCGGTTTGGGGACCTCCTACGAGCAGTACTTC
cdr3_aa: CASSFGLGTSYEQYF

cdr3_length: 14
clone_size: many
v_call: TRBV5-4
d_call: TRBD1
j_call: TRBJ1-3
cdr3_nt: TGTGCCAGCAGCTACCGGGACAGAGGAAACACCATATATTTT
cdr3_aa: CASSYRDRGNTIYF

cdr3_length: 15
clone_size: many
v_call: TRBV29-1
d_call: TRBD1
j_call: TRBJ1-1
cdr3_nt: TGCAGCGTTGTGGGACAGGGGGCTTGGGACACTGAAGCTTTCTTT
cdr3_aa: CSVVGQGAWDTEAFF

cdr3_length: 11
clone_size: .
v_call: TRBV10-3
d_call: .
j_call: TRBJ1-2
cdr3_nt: TGTGCCATCAGGGCGGACTATGGCTACACCTTC
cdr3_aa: CAIRADYGYTF

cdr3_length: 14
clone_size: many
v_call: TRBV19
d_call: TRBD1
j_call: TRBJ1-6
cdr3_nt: TGTGCCAGTAGTAGACAGGGTGGGGATTCACCCCTCCACTTT
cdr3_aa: CASSRQGGDSPLHF

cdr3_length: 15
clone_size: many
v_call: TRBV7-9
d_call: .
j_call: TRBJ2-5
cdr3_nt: TGTGCCAGCAGCTTAATGTCTACAGGGCAAGAGACCCAGTACTTC
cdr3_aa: CASSLMSTGQETQYF

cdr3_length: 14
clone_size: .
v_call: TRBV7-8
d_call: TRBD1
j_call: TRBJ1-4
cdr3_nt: TGCGCCAGCAGCCAAGGACAGGGGTATGAAAAACTGTTTTTT
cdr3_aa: CASSQGQGYEKLFF

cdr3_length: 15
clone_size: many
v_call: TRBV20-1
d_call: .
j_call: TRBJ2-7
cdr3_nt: TGCAGTGCTAGAGATCGGAGTAGGGTCTCCTACGAGCAGTACTTC
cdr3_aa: CSARDRSRVSYEQYF

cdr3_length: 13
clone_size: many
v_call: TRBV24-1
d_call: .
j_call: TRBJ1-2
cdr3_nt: TGTGCCACCAGTGATGGGGGACCGGAGGGCTACACCTTC
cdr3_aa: CATSDGGPEGYTF

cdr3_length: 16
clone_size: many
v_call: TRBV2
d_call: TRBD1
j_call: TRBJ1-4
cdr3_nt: TGTGCCAGCTTCACCAAACCGGGACAGACAAATGAAAAACTGTTTTTT
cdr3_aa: CASFTKPGQTNEKLFF

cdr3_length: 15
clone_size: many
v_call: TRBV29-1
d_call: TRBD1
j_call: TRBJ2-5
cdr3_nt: TGCAGCATAGGCCGGGACAGGATAAACCAAGAGACCCAGTACTTC
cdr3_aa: CSIGRDRINQETQYF

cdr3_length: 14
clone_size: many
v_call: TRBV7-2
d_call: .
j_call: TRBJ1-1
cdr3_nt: TGTGCCAGCAGCTTCTCTGGGGAGAACACTGAAGCTTTCTTT
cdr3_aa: CASSFSGENTEAFF

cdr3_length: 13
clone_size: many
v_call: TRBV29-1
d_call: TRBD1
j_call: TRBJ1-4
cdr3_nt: TGCAGCGTTACAGGGGTCATCGGTGAAAAACTGTTTTTT
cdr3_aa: CSVTGVIGEKLFF

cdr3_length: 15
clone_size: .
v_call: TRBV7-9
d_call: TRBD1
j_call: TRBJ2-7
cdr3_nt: TGTGCAAGCAGCTTGGCCACAGGGGCGACCTACGAGCAGTCCTTC
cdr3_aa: CASSLATGATYEQSF